This T cell receptor (beta chain) was captured by sequencing in a study of identical twins. Study conclusions and caveats: It was out-of-frame TCR alpha sharing in monozygotic twins that models underestimated. Sequences that were beta out-of-frame showed weaker excess twin sharing.

V lost 3 bases and J lost 1, with 12 bases in between. This CDR3 has 15 residues. CDR1 is SGHTA, CDR2 FQGNSA, per germline. cDNA molecules carried unique molecular identifiers, and template switching added a universal primer site. TCRdb recomputed calls from the 5' RACE reads with MiXCR, one row per CDR3 protein. This table holds some 900,000 distinct CDR3 sequences, more than 9% found once. On this clonotype itself: Its antigen is currently unknown.

This same sample was also part of a study on yellow fever vaccine responses in identical twins.

The rearrangement joins TRBV7-2 to TRBJ1-1, with unresolved D. The sequenced material came from PBMCs. This receptor was identified in a woman aged 18 to 35 in good health. The CDR3 sequence is CASSLQAESNTEAFF. In DNA form, the CDR3 reads TGTGCCAGCAGCTTGCAGGCCGAATCGAACACTGAAGCTTTCTTT.